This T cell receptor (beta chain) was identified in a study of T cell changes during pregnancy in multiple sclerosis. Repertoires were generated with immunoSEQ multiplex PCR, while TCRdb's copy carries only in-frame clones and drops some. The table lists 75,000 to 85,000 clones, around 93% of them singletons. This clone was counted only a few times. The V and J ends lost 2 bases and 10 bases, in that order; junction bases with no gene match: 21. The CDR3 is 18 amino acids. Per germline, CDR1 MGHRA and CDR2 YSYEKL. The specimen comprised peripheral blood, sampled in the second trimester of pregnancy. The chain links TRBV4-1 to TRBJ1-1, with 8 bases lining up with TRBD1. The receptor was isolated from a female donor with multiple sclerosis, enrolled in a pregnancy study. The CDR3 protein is CASSQILGESDRGLSAFF. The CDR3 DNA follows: TGCGCCAGCAGCCAAATTCTGGGGGAATCAGACAGGGGATTGTCAGCTTTCTTT.